Listed below are T cell receptor beta chains from one sample, sequenced in a study of shared clonotypes between healthy human individuals. Libraries were prepared by immunoSEQ multiplex PCR; TCRdb keeps only in-frame clonotypes and omits some of them. The sample records 2 million to 3 million clones, roughly 93% being singletons. The sequencing input was naive CD4+ T cells from PBMCs. The receptors come from a man in his late teens or twenties in good health. Some clones in this sample may be carry-over from other donors' samples. Both conserved end residues are part of each CDR3. A D gene is named only where the DNA matches it firmly. Rows give clone size only sometimes, using once, few, many, or a class for an expanded clone.

d_gene	v_gene	abundance	j_gene	CDR3aa	CDR3nt
TRBD1	TRBV7-6	.	TRBJ2-1	CATSGTEGLSSYNEQFF	TGTGCCACCTCGGGGACAGAAGGCCTTTCCTCCTACAATGAGCAGTTCTTC
.	TRBV9	.	TRBJ2-7	CASSVGLGASSEQYF	TGTGCCAGCAGCGTAGGTCTGGGGGCATCCAGCGAGCAGTACTTC
.	TRBV29-1	.	TRBJ2-7	CSVVVGAHSYEQYF	TGCAGCGTTGTGGTAGGGGCCCACTCCTACGAGCAGTACTTC
.	TRBV14	.	TRBJ2-4	CASSHRGPAAKNIQYF	TGTGCCAGCAGCCATCGGGGCCCAGCAGCCAAAAACATTCAGTACTTC
.	TRBV18	.	TRBJ1-1	CASSPDTTNTEAFF	TGTGCCAGCTCACCGGACACGACGAACACTGAAGCTTTCTTT
.	TRBV6-5	.	TRBJ2-5	CASGLARETQYF	TGTGCCAGCGGATTAGCGAGGGAGACCCAGTACTTC
TRBD2	TRBV4-1	.	TRBJ2-1	CASSHLSGRGTNEQFF	TGCGCCAGCAGCCACTTAAGCGGGAGGGGGACCAATGAGCAGTTCTTC
TRBD1	TRBV25-1	.	TRBJ2-7	CASLPGTGDSYEQYF	TGTGCCAGCCTACCCGGGACAGGGGACTCCTACGAGCAGTACTTC
TRBD2	TRBV28	.	TRBJ2-1	CASGGLAVNNEQFF	TGTGCCAGCGGGGGACTAGCGGTCAACAATGAGCAGTTCTTC
TRBD2	TRBV9	.	TRBJ2-7	CASSVEPSGRARVEQYF	TGTGCCAGCAGCGTAGAGCCCAGCGGGAGGGCCCGGGTCGAGCAGTACTTC
.	TRBV9	.	TRBJ2-1	CASTGGPAYNEQFF	TGTGCCAGCACCGGAGGGCCAGCCTACAATGAGCAGTTCTTC
TRBD2	TRBV11-2	.	TRBJ2-7	CASSLEGWTSGTGEQYF	TGTGCCAGCAGCTTAGAAGGGTGGACTAGCGGTACCGGCGAGCAGTACTTC
.	TRBV15	.	TRBJ2-1	CATSRAYNEQFF	TGTGCCACCAGCAGAGCATACAATGAGCAGTTCTTC
TRBD2	TRBV19	.	TRBJ2-7	CASSRHGTSGITYEQYF	TGTGCCAGTAGTCGACACGGGACTAGCGGGATTACCTACGAGCAGTACTTC
.	TRBV2	.	TRBJ2-5	CASSFYGETQYF	TGTGCCAGCAGTTTTTATGGGGAGACCCAGTACTTC
.	TRBV30	once	TRBJ2-5	CAWARQQETQYF	TGTGCCTGGGCCAGGCAACAAGAGACCCAGTACTTC
.	TRBV15	.	TRBJ2-1	CATSRDPLAVNEQFF	TGTGCCACCAGCAGAGATCCGCTAGCAGTCAATGAGCAGTTCTTC
TRBD1	TRBV6-6	.	TRBJ2-5	CAAVRDRQETQYF	TGTGCCGCAGTAAGGGACAGACAAGAGACCCAGTACTTC
.	TRBV6-5	.	TRBJ2-1	CASSSGIGEQFF	TGTGCCAGCAGTTCCGGTATTGGTGAGCAGTTCTTC
.	TRBV27	few	TRBJ2-2	CASSGVMPRSRTGELFF	TGTGCCAGCAGTGGTGTTATGCCGAGGAGCCGTACCGGGGAGCTGTTTTTT